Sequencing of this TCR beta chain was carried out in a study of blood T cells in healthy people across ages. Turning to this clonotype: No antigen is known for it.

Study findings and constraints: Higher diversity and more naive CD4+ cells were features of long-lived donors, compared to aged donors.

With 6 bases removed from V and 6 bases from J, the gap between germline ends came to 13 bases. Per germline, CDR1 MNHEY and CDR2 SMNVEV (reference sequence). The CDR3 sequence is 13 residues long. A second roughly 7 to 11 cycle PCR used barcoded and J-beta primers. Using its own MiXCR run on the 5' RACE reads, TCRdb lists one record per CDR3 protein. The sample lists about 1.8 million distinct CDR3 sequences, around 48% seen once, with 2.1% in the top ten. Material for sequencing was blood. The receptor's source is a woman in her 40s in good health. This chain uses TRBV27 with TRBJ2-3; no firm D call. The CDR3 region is CASRPPTRDTQYF. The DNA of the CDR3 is TGTGCCAGCAGACCGCCGACTCGCGATACGCAGTATTTT.